This entry lists 30 T cell receptor beta chains sequenced from one sample in a study of identical twins. TCRdb redid the calling of the 5' RACE reads with MiXCR, one entry per CDR3 protein. The table lists 550,000 to 700,000 distinct CDR3 sequences, around 21% of them singletons. Another study also made use of these data, one on T cells expressing NK-cell markers.

The sample taken for sequencing was PBMCs. These TCRs come from a woman aged 18 to 35 in good health.

This chain links TRBV20-1 with TRBJ2-2; TRBD2 agrees at 12 bases. Germline assignment: CDR1 DFQATT and CDR2 SNEGSKA (reference sequence). V lost 6 bases and J lost 3; bases outside the gene matches: 11. The length of the CDR3 is 17 residues. CDR3 region: CSARPSGGATDTGELFF. CDR3 nucleotide sequence: TGCAGTGCCAGACCTAGCGGGGGGGCCACGGACACCGGGGAGCTGTTTTTT.

The chain employs TRBV20-1 and TRBJ2-7; TRBD2 matches 10 bases. This CDR3 is 14 amino acids long. The V segment lost 2 bases and the J segment 5 bases; nucleotides outside the gene matches: 6. CDR1 and CDR2 from the germline V gene are DFQATT and SNEGSKA (reference sequence). The CDR3 nucleotides are TGCAGTGCTAGAAGGTCTAGCGGGGGCAACGAGCAGTACTTC. It codes for CSARRSSGGNEQYF.

This clonotype came up a few times. The J gene is TRBJ2-7, the V gene TRBV5-1; TRBD1 is a possible D gene (7 bases). The CDR3 sequence is 16 residues long. Germline loops: CDR1 SGHRS, CDR2 YFSETQ. V dropped 3 bases and J dropped 0 bases, with 16 bases sitting between them. DNA for the CDR3: TGCGCCAGCAGCTGGGGCGGGACAGAATCCTCCTACGAGCAGTACTTC. Amino acid sequence: CASSWGGTESSYEQYF.

This clonotype occurred a few times. V and J are TRBV7-2 and TRBJ2-5; 14 bases fit TRBD2. V shed 4 bases, J shed 5 bases, and the junction held 3 bases outside the gene matches. This CDR3 contains 15 residues. The germline CDR1 and CDR2 sequences are SGHTA and FQGNSA. In DNA form, the CDR3 reads TGTGCCAGCAGCTCCCGGACTAGCGGGAGGGAGACCCAGTACTTC. This translates into CASSSRTSGRETQYF. The complete variable domain, with remaining parts taken from reference TRBV7-2 and TRBJ2-5, reads GAGVSQSPSNKVTEKGKDVELRCDPISGHTALYWYRQSLGQGLEFLIYFQGNSAPDKSGLPSDRFSAERTGGSVSTLTIQRTQQEDSAVYLCASSSRTSGRETQYFGPGTRLLVL.

This clonotype was seen a few times. V and J are TRBV9 and TRBJ2-3; D assignment may be TRBD1 or TRBD2 (6 bases each). Germline V lookup: CDR1 SGDLS, CDR2 YYNGEE. Between the trimmed V and J ends, which lost 4 bases and 1 base, there was a span of 16 bases. The CDR3 consists of 16 residues. The CDR3 coding sequence is TGTGCCAGCAGCCCGTCGGGGGCATCGGGCACAGATACGCAGTATTTT. This codes for CASSPSGASGTDTQYF. Using reference TRBV9 and TRBJ2-3 for the parts outside the CDR3, the full variable domain is DSGVTQTPKHLITATGQRVTLRCSPRSGDLSVYWYQQSLDQGLQFLIQYYNGEERAKGNILERFSAQQFPDLHSELNLSSLELGDSALYFCASSPSGASGTDTQYFGPGTRLTVL.

CDR3 coding DNA: TGCGCCAGCAGCCCCCAAGGGGTGTACCAAGAGACCCAGTACTTC. This translates into CASSPQGVYQETQYF. This rearrangement joins TRBV5-1 to TRBJ2-5; a weak D match, TRBD1 (5 bases). The ends were cut back, 4 bases at V and 0 bases at J, with 13 bases in the middle. Germline CDR1 reads SGHRS; CDR2 reads YFSETQ. The CDR3 contains 15 residues.

The sample holds many counts of this clonotype. The chain has TRBV5-6 and TRBJ1-5, with D possibly TRBD1 on 5 matching bases. CDR3 length: 14 amino acids. V lost 3 bases, J lost 3 bases, and 10 bases lay in between. Germline CDR1 SGHDT, CDR2 YYEEEE. CDR3 sequence reads: CASSYGGFNQPQHF. The CDR3 DNA sequence: TGTGCCAGCAGCTACGGGGGATTCAATCAGCCCCAGCATTTT.

This chain uses TRBV7-2 with TRBJ2-7; the D gene is possibly TRBD1 (6 bases). In germline, CDR1 is SGHTA, CDR2 FQGNSA. V lost 2 bases and J lost 3, with 11 bases in between. The CDR3 contains 14 residues. The CDR3 nucleotides are TGTGCCAGCAGCTTAACGCAGGGGTTCTACGAGCAGTACTTC. Protein sequence: CASSLTQGFYEQYF. The entire variable domain, with the rest obtained from reference TRBV7-2 and TRBJ2-7, is as follows: GAGVSQSPSNKVTEKGKDVELRCDPISGHTALYWYRQSLGQGLEFLIYFQGNSAPDKSGLPSDRFSAERTGGSVSTLTIQRTQQEDSAVYLCASSLTQGFYEQYFGPGTRLTVT.

V gene TRBV14 combines with J gene TRBJ2-1; D is undetermined. This CDR3 spans 16 amino acids. Trimming stripped 4 bases from V and 0 bases from J, with 13 bases between. Per the germline V gene, CDR1 is SGHDN and CDR2 is FVKESK. DNA of the CDR3: TGTGCCAGCAGCCGAATTAGGACCAGCTCCTACAATGAGCAGTTCTTC. Translating gives CASSRIRTSSYNEQFF.

The V gene is TRBV7-6, the J gene TRBJ1-1; D perhaps matches TRBD1 (6 bases). This CDR3 is 15 amino acids long. Between the trimmed V and J ends, which lost 1 base and 4 bases, there was a span of 13 bases. Germline V gene sequence: CDR1 SGHVS, CDR2 FNYEAQ. CDR3 nucleotide sequence: TGTGCCAGCAGCTTAGGAACTGCCAGGGGCACTGAAGCTTTCTTT. It is translated as CASSLGTARGTEAFF.

The chain combines TRBV24-1 with TRBJ2-7; no firm D call. The V gene lost 1 base and the J gene lost 3 bases, with 6 bases spanning the gap. Germline V gene lookup returns CDR1 KGHDR and CDR2 SFDVKD. The CDR3 is made up of 13 amino acids. CDR3 bases: TGTGCCACCAGTGATTTTATCCTCTACGAGCAGTACTTC. This encodes CATSDFILYEQYF.

This clonotype was recorded many times. V and J are TRBV5-1 and TRBJ2-1, with 10 bases that match TRBD2. The ends lost 1 base at V and 10 bases at J; junction bases unmatched: 5. Germline V gene sequence: CDR1 SGHRS, CDR2 YFSETQ. The CDR3 consists of 14 residues. The CDR3 reads CASSLTSGAAEQFF. CDR3 nucleotide sequence: TGCGCCAGCAGCTTGACTAGCGGGGCTGCGGAGCAGTTCTTC. The whole variable domain, remainder taken from reference TRBV5-1 and TRBJ2-1, is KAGVTQTPRYLIKTRGQQVTLSCSPISGHRSVSWYQQTPGQGLQFLFEYFSETQRNKGNFPGRFSGRQFSNSRSEMNVSTLELGDSALYLCASSLTSGAAEQFFGPGTRLTVL.

The chain uses TRBV6-5 and TRBJ1-6; D ambiguous. CDR1 and CDR2 from the germline V gene are MNHEY and SVGAGI. V was pared by 2 bases and J by 7 bases, with 6 bases between. The CDR3 is 13 amino acids. The CDR3, as DNA: TGTGCCAGCAGTTACGGGAGAAATTCACCCCTCCACTTT. Its translation: CASSYGRNSPLHF.

This clonotype came up many times. The rearrangement joins TRBV12-3 or TRBV12-4 to TRBJ1-2, with D uncertain. Trimming pared 7 bases from V and 6 bases from J, leaving 9 bases between. The CDR3 runs to 11 residues. DNA for the CDR3: TGTGCCAGCATGGCCGAGGATGGCTACACCTTC. It translates to CASMAEDGYTF.

There are many counts of this clonotype. This chain connects TRBV5-1 to TRBJ2-7; no definite D call. The CDR3 consists of 13 residues. The germline V gene encodes CDR1 SGHRS and CDR2 YFSETQ. V was cut by 0 bases and J by 6 bases, with 10 bases left in between. The CDR3 protein is CASSLEGFGEQYF. The CDR3 DNA is TGCGCCAGCAGCTTGGAAGGGTTCGGCGAGCAGTACTTC.

This clonotype was seen a handful of times. The chain is built from TRBV5-5 and TRBJ2-4, with D perhaps assigned TRBD1 or TRBD2 (5 bases each). This CDR3 has 13 amino acids. CDR1 and CDR2 (germline): SGHKS, YYEKEE (reference sequence). Deletions cut 4 bases from V and 9 bases from J, with 14 bases between. The chain's CDR3 is CASSRDRDGIQYF. The DNA of the CDR3 is TGTGCCAGCAGCAGAGACCGGGACGGCATTCAGTACTTC.

This clonotype occurred a few times. V usage is TRBV6-1 and J usage is TRBJ1-2, with unresolved D. CDR1 is MNHNS and CDR2 is SASEGT in the germline V gene. Between the trimmed V and J ends, which lost 4 bases and 5 bases, there was a span of 29 bases. This CDR3 has 19 residues. In nucleotides, the CDR3 is TGTGCCAGCAGTGTAGTTGAACGAACACCAAGGGAAAGTCGGTATGGCTACACCTTC. The encoded protein is CASSVVERTPRESRYGYTF.

This chain uses TRBV10-3 with TRBJ2-5; 7 nucleotides align to TRBD1. CDR1 and CDR2 (germline): ENHRY, SYGVKD. V was pared by 2 bases and J by 8 bases, with 14 bases of the junction left unmatched. The CDR3 covers 16 residues. CDR3 amino acids: CAISERRGGAEVTQYF. The CDR3 DNA is TGTGCCATCAGTGAGAGACGAGGGGGCGCCGAAGTAACCCAGTACTTC.

V usage is TRBV3-1 and J usage is TRBJ2-2, with TRBD1 matching 8 bases. V trimming: 8 bases; J trimming: 1 base; junction bases outside the gene matches: 6. The CDR3 runs 15 residues. The germline CDR1 and CDR2 sequences are LGHDT and YNNKEL (reference sequence). CDR3 nucleotides: TGTGCCAGCGAGTTGGGGACAGGGAACACCGGGGAGCTGTTTTTT. Protein product: CASELGTGNTGELFF.

This clonotype has ten or more counts. The V call is TRBV20-1, the J call TRBJ2-7; TRBD2 might be the D (6 bases). This CDR3 spans 13 amino acids. Trimming took 3 bases from V and 4 from J, leaving 13 bases between them. In germline, CDR1 is DFQATT, CDR2 SNEGSKA (reference sequence). CDR3 region: CSASSGDDYEQYF. CDR3 bases: TGCAGTGCTAGCTCGGGGGATGATTACGAGCAGTACTTC.

J is TRBJ2-1 and V is TRBV20-1; 10 positions match TRBD2. With V trimmed by 2 bases and J by 8 bases, 9 bases remained unmatched. The germline CDR1 and CDR2 sequences are DFQATT and SNEGSKA (reference sequence). This CDR3 has 15 amino acids. CDR3 sequence (DNA): TGCAGTGCTAGATCGGTAGCGGGGGGCGGGTATGAGCAGTTCTTC. The encoded protein is CSARSVAGGGYEQFF.

This clonotype has a count of ten or more. The chain is built from TRBV6-2 or TRBV6-3 and TRBJ2-7; weak D call: TRBD1 (7 bases). Trimming stripped 2 bases from V and 3 bases from J, with 11 bases between. CDR1 and CDR2 from the germline V gene are MNHEY and SVGEGT. This CDR3 is built from 14 residues. The CDR3: CASSYRGTDYEQYF. CDR3 sequence (DNA): TGTGCCAGCAGTTACCGCGGGACAGACTACGAGCAGTACTTC.

V usage is TRBV3-1 and J usage is TRBJ2-3; 9 bases match TRBD2. The trim removed 3 bases at V and 2 bases at J, leaving 3 bases unmatched. CDR3 length equals 15 residues. Per germline, CDR1 LGHDT and CDR2 YNNKEL (reference sequence). The CDR3 reads CASSHERGDTDTQYF. The CDR3 DNA sequence: TGTGCCAGCAGCCACGAGCGGGGGGACACAGATACGCAGTATTTT.

At least ten counts were recorded for this clonotype. This chain joins TRBV10-3 and TRBJ2-1; D unclear. Trimming removed 8 bases at V and 0 bases at J, with 5 bases between. The CDR3 covers 12 residues. CDR1 and CDR2 from the germline V gene are ENHRY and SYGVKD. CDR3 protein: CAIRSSYNEQFF. In nucleotides, the CDR3 is TGTGCCATCCGGAGCTCCTACAATGAGCAGTTCTTC.

In this sample, this clonotype turned up many times. The chain carries TRBV6-5 and TRBJ2-1, with 10 bases matching TRBD1. The germline CDR1 and CDR2 sequences are MNHEY and SVGAGI. This CDR3 spans 17 amino acids. With 11 bases clipped from V and 0 bases from J, the junction kept 13 bases outside the gene matches. The CDR3 protein is CAAVATGGVNSYNEQFF. The CDR3 nucleotides are TGTGCCGCCGTTGCGACAGGGGGCGTTAACTCCTACAATGAGCAGTTCTTC.

The V and J genes are TRBV9 and TRBJ2-2, with 8 bases that match TRBD1. Per germline, CDR1 SGDLS and CDR2 YYNGEE. With V trimmed by 3 bases and J by 6 bases, 13 bases remained unmatched. This CDR3 is 17 amino acids long. CDR3 in amino acids: CASSATRTGWYSGELFF. The CDR3, as DNA: TGTGCCAGCAGCGCAACGAGGACAGGGTGGTACTCCGGGGAGCTGTTTTTT.

This clonotype was observed a few times. The chain links TRBV25-1 to TRBJ2-7; 8 bases are shared with TRBD2. The V and J ends lost 7 bases and 2 bases, in that order; junction bases with no gene match: 7. In germline, CDR1 is MGHDK, CDR2 SYGVNS. This CDR3 has 14 residues. The CDR3 reads CASTRTSGPYEQYF. CDR3 nucleotides: TGTGCCAGCACGAGAACTAGCGGACCCTACGAGCAGTACTTC.

This clonotype was seen ten or more times. The chain couples TRBV2 to TRBJ2-2; D unclear. V lost 4 bases to trimming and J lost 7 bases, with 10 bases between them. Germline V gives CDR1 SNHLY, CDR2 FYNNEI. This CDR3 contains 13 residues. In nucleotides, the CDR3 is TGTGCCAGCAGTGCCTTAGGAATCGGGGAGCTGTTTTTT. Its protein is CASSALGIGELFF.

CDR3 coding DNA: TGTGCCAGCAGTTACCGGACTAGCGGGAGGTACAATGAGCAGTTCTTC. This gives the protein CASSYRTSGRYNEQFF. The chain recombines TRBV6-2 or TRBV6-3 with TRBJ2-1; 14 nucleotides align to TRBD2. The V gene end was trimmed by 2 bases and the J gene end by 4 bases; junction bases not matched to a gene: 1. This CDR3 is built from 16 residues. The germline V gene encodes CDR1 MNHEY and CDR2 SVGEGT.

This clonotype has a handful of counts. This sequence joins TRBV12-3 or TRBV12-4 and TRBJ2-2; 10 bases match TRBD2. The CDR3 totals 14 residues. The ends lost 3 bases at V and 11 bases at J; junction bases unmatched: 6. This CDR3 reads CASSFWLAGAELFF. The DNA for the CDR3 is TGTGCCAGCAGTTTTTGGCTAGCGGGAGCTGAGCTGTTTTTT.